Following are 9 T cell receptor beta chains from one sample sequenced in a study of CD8 T cells in Susac syndrome. Random hexamers served to reverse transcribe roughly 0.45 to 1 ug RNA. TCRdb itself ran the immunoSEQ multiplex PCR reads through MiXCR, one entry per CDR3 protein. The sample carries about 180,000 distinct CDR3 sequences, 85% to 95% recorded once. The sequenced sample was CD4+ T cells from PBMCs. The source is a human donor with Susac syndrome.

The V and J genes are TRBV24-1 and TRBJ2-5; 10 nucleotides line up with TRBD1. The J segment lost 1 base and the V segment lost 7 bases, leaving 8 bases of the junction unmatched. Germline CDR1 is KGHDR and CDR2 is SFDVKD. There are 16 residues in the CDR3. DNA of the CDR3: TGTGCCACCAGCCCCGGGACAGGGGACTTCCAAGAGACCCAGTACTTC. It yields the protein CATSPGTGDFQETQYF.

This clonotype was recorded once. The chain carries TRBV20-1 and TRBJ1-1; 11 positions match TRBD1. The junction had 7 bases not matched to a gene; V was cut back by 6 bases and J by 4 bases. The CDR3 has 14 amino acids. CDR1 is DFQATT and CDR2 is SNEGSKA in the germline V gene (reference sequence). As DNA, the CDR3 is TGCAGTGCCGGACAGGGGGCTTCGGGCACTGAAGCTTTCTTT. It encodes CSAGQGASGTEAFF.

J is TRBJ2-7 and V is TRBV29-1; the match to TRBD1 covers 12 bases. Per the germline V gene, CDR1 is SQVTM and CDR2 is ANQGSEA. This CDR3 has 15 residues. Unmatched junction bases numbered 14, after V lost 8 bases and J lost 6 bases. The CDR3 protein is CSFTGTGGFSSEQYF. The DNA for the CDR3 is TGCAGCTTTACCGGGACAGGGGGCTTCTCATCCGAGCAGTACTTC.

The rearrangement joins TRBV11-2 to TRBJ2-7; no firm D call. Germline V gene sequence: CDR1 SGHAT, CDR2 FQNNGV. This CDR3 has 16 residues. The germline V and J ends were trimmed by 1 base and 3 bases, with 16 bases remaining between them. The CDR3 reads CASSLGSWTTRYEQYF. For the CDR3, the DNA is TGTGCCAGCAGCTTAGGGTCCTGGACGACACGCTACGAGCAGTACTTC.

This sequence joins TRBV28 and TRBJ2-7; perhaps TRBD2 as D (6 bases). The CDR3 runs 14 residues. CDR1 and CDR2 from the germline V gene are MDHEN and SYDVKM. Deletions cut 4 bases from V and 6 bases from J, with 16 bases between. The CDR3 sequence: CASSSNAGTFEQYF. CDR3 DNA sequence: TGTGCCAGCAGTTCGAACGCGGGGACTTTCGAGCAGTACTTC.

The chain is built from TRBV19 and TRBJ2-5; the D is unclear. This CDR3 spans 11 amino acids. V lost 0 bases and J lost 4, with 0 bases in between. Germline V gene lookup returns CDR1 LNHDA and CDR2 SQIVND (reference sequence). CDR3 nucleotides: TGTGCCAGTAGTATAGAAGAGACCCAGTACTTC. This sequence encodes CASSIEETQYF.

The chain is built from TRBV29-1 and TRBJ1-1, with 7 nucleotides matching TRBD1. Per germline, CDR1 SQVTM and CDR2 ANQGSEA. The CDR3 spans 13 residues. V gave up 6 bases and J gave up 2 bases; unmatched junction bases: 6. Here the CDR3 reads CSVADRPNTEAFF. The CDR3 DNA is TGCAGCGTGGCGGACAGGCCTAACACTGAAGCTTTCTTT.

The chain recombines TRBV15 with TRBJ1-1; TRBD1 might be the D (6 bases). Trimming took 1 base from V and 2 from J, leaving 20 bases between them. The CDR3 runs to 18 residues. In germline, CDR1 is LNHNV, CDR2 YYDKDF (reference sequence). The CDR3 is CATSRVPIQGWSNTEAFF. CDR3 bases: TGTGCCACCAGCAGAGTTCCAATACAGGGCTGGAGTAACACTGAAGCTTTCTTT. Based on the CDR3 plus reference TRBV15 and TRBJ1-1, the full variable domain is DAMVIQNPRYQVTQFGKPVTLSCSQTLNHNVMYWYQQKSSQAPKLLFHYYDKDFNNEADTPDNFQSRRPNTSFCFLDIRSPGLGDTAMYLCATSRVPIQGWSNTEAFFGQGTRLTVV.

This rearrangement joins TRBV2 to TRBJ2-1; a weak D match, TRBD1 (5 bases). Germline V gene lookup returns CDR1 SNHLY and CDR2 FYNNEI. V lost 6 bases and J lost 4, with 16 bases in between. This CDR3 spans 15 amino acids. The CDR3 DNA follows: TGTGCCAGCAGGGAACAGGACGGGTCGTACAATGAGCAGTTCTTC. Translation gives CASREQDGSYNEQFF.